The rows below give T cell receptor beta chains drawn from one sample of a study of T cells after yellow fever vaccination. TCRdb processed the 5' RACE reads anew with MiXCR; each CDR3 protein has one entry. Of roughly 300,000 distinct CDR3 sequences in the sample, around 6.8% were seen once. Sequences were derived from PBMCs, sampled more than 35 days after the first yellow fever vaccination. These receptor sequences come from a man between 18 and 29 years old who received the YFV17D yellow fever vaccine. Both conserved end residues are part of each CDR3. The D gene is left open where the match is weak. Size is stated for part of the rows, as once, few or many counts, or as a class when the clone is expanded.

CDR3nt | CDR3aa | j_gene | d_gene | abundance | v_gene
TGCAGTGCTACCGGGACAAGCCCTAACTATGGCTACACCTTC | CSATGTSPNYGYTF | TRBJ1-2 | NA | NA | TRBV20-1
TGTGCCAGCAGCCCGTCTTGGGACAGGGACTTTACGGGAGGCTACACCTTC | CASSPSWDRDFTGGYTF | TRBJ1-2 | TRBD1 | many | TRBV7-9
TGTGCCAGCAAAAGACTAGCCTCGCGTTTAGATACGCAGTATTTT | CASKRLASRLDTQYF | TRBJ2-3 | TRBD2 | NA | TRBV2
TGCGCCAGCAGCAGAACGACAGGGATAGACACCGGGGAGCTGTTTTTT | CASSRTTGIDTGELFF | TRBJ2-2 | TRBD1 | many | TRBV5-1
TGTGCCATCAGTGAGTCGATGGGGCGAGATACGCAGTATTTT | CAISESMGRDTQYF | TRBJ2-3 | NA | NA | TRBV10-3
TGTGCCAGCAGCTCCCCCGGGACAGGGGAAGCTGAAGCTTTCTTT | CASSSPGTGEAEAFF | TRBJ1-1 | TRBD1 | few | TRBV7-8
TGTGCCAGCAGTTTAGCGTCGATACCTGAATACTTC | CASSLASIPEYF | TRBJ2-7 | NA | few | TRBV12-3/TRBV12-4
TGTGCCAGCAGCTTAAGGGTTCAAGAGACCCAGTACTTC | CASSLRVQETQYF | TRBJ2-5 | NA | many | TRBV5-1
TGTGCCAGCAGCTTATGGGACAACCAAGAGACCCAGTACTTC | CASSLWDNQETQYF | TRBJ2-5 | NA | few | TRBV7-2
TGTGCCAGCAGGCCAGGGGGGGATGAGACCCAGTACTTC | CASRPGGDETQYF | TRBJ2-5 | NA | many | TRBV12-3/TRBV12-4
TGTGCCAGCAGCTTAAGGGCCAGGGGAACTGAAGCTTTCTTT | CASSLRARGTEAFF | TRBJ1-1 | NA | many | TRBV5-6
TGCGCCAGCAGCTTGGAGGCTAGCGGGGGGGTCACCACAGATACGCAGTATTTT | CASSLEASGGVTTDTQYF | TRBJ2-3 | TRBD2 | NA | TRBV5-1
TGTGCCAGACCGGACAGGGCCCTCACAGATACGCAGTATTTT | CARPDRALTDTQYF | TRBJ2-3 | TRBD1 | NA | TRBV19
TGTGCCAGCAGACGAAAGGTGGCGGACAGGGAAAAACAGCCCCAGCATTTT | CASRRKVADREKQPQHF | TRBJ1-5 | TRBD1 | NA | TRBV6-1
TGTGCCAGCAGTTACAGGCCTCCCTTCTCCTACGAGCAGTACTTC | CASSYRPPFSYEQYF | TRBJ2-7 | NA | few | TRBV6-5
TGTGCCAGCAGCTTGGTCGGGGGGGCCGGCGGCTACACCTTC | CASSLVGGAGGYTF | TRBJ1-2 | NA | NA | TRBV5-5
TGTGCCAGCAGCTGGGAGTTGAACGAGCAGTACTTC | CASSWELNEQYF | TRBJ2-7 | NA | few | TRBV11-2
TGTGCCAGCAGTTCAGGGGCAAATTCACCCCTCCACTTT | CASSSGANSPLHF | TRBJ1-6 | NA | many | TRBV6-6
TGCGCCAGCAGCTTACAGGGAGACGGGGGAGAGCAGTACTTC | CASSLQGDGGEQYF | TRBJ2-7 | NA | NA | TRBV5-1
TGTGCCAGCAGCCAAGCGTACGGAGCCGGAAACACCATATATTTT | CASSQAYGAGNTIYF | TRBJ1-3 | NA | NA | TRBV14
TGTGCCAGCACCAAATATGCCGGGGCGGGCACTGAAGCTTTCTTT | CASTKYAGAGTEAFF | TRBJ1-1 | NA | few | TRBV6-1
TGTGCCAGTAGTGACGGATCCGCTATTAGTGATGAGCAGTTCTTC | CASSDGSAISDEQFF | TRBJ2-1 | NA | NA | TRBV19
TGTGCCAGCAGCCAATCTGTCGCCTACGGGGAGCTGTTTTTT | CASSQSVAYGELFF | TRBJ2-2 | NA | few | TRBV14
TGTGCCAGCAGCCACCCGCGGGGTGGTGTACAAGAGACCCAGTACTTC | CASSHPRGGVQETQYF | TRBJ2-5 | NA | NA | TRBV6-1
TGTGCCAGCAGCCAACCGCAGACAGGGGGTAGCGAGCAGTACTTC | CASSQPQTGGSEQYF | TRBJ2-7 | TRBD1 | few | TRBV4-2
TGTGCCAGCAGCTGGGGACAGGTGGGCAATCAGCCCCAGCATTTT | CASSWGQVGNQPQHF | TRBJ1-5 | TRBD1 | few | TRBV7-2
TGTGCCAGCAGCTCGCGGGGGTACAATGAGCAGTTCTTC | CASSSRGYNEQFF | TRBJ2-1 | TRBD2 | many | TRBV9
TGTGCCATCAGTGAAGTTGGAACTGGGGCCAACGTCCTGACTTTC | CAISEVGTGANVLTF | TRBJ2-6 | NA | many | TRBV10-3
TGTGCCAGCAGCCCAACTTCGACGGTGGCGAATCAGCCCCAGCATTTT | CASSPTSTVANQPQHF | TRBJ1-5 | NA | few | TRBV5-5
TGCGCCAGCAGCCAAGTTGGGTTCTCCTACAATGAGCAGTTCTTC | CASSQVGFSYNEQFF | TRBJ2-1 | NA | NA | TRBV4-3
TGTGCCAGCAGCTTACCACGGGACGGCACCTACGAGCAGTACTTC | CASSLPRDGTYEQYF | TRBJ2-7 | NA | few | TRBV7-3
TGTGCCAGCAGCGATGGACTAGACCCAGATACGCAGTATTTT | CASSDGLDPDTQYF | TRBJ2-3 | TRBD2 | NA | TRBV7-8
TGCAGCGTTGAGGAACCCTATGGCTACACCTTC | CSVEEPYGYTF | TRBJ1-2 | NA | many | TRBV29-1
TGCGCCACCCGGACTAGCGGGGGGCTCTCCTACAATGAGCAGTTCTTC | CATRTSGGLSYNEQFF | TRBJ2-1 | TRBD2 | NA | TRBV5-1
TGTGCCACCAGTGATAGGACTAGCGGGGGCAATGAGCAGTTCTTC | CATSDRTSGGNEQFF | TRBJ2-1 | TRBD2 | many | TRBV24-1
TGTGCCAGCAGCTTCGGGACAGCCTCTGGGGCCAACGTCCTGACTTTC | CASSFGTASGANVLTF | TRBJ2-6 | TRBD1 | few | TRBV9
TGTGCCAGCAGCGAACCGGGGGGCCCGACCTACAATGAGCAGTTCTTC | CASSEPGGPTYNEQFF | TRBJ2-1 | NA | NA | TRBV13
TGTGCCAGCAGTGGCCGGGACAGGGACTACAATGAGCAGTTCTTC | CASSGRDRDYNEQFF | TRBJ2-1 | TRBD1 | NA | TRBV12-3/TRBV12-4
TGTGCCAGCAGCTTCCGCCGACCGGAGACCGAGAGAGCCAAAAACATTCAGTACTTC | CASSFRRPETERAKNIQYF | TRBJ2-4 | NA | NA | TRBV5-6
TGTGCCAGCAGCCAAGATGGGACGCCGCTACAAGAGACCCAGTACTTC | CASSQDGTPLQETQYF | TRBJ2-5 | NA | few | TRBV3-1
TGTGCCAGCAGCGAGTTTGCGGGCTACCGGGACAGCAATCAGCCCCAGCATTTT | CASSEFAGYRDSNQPQHF | TRBJ1-5 | NA | many | TRBV28
TGTGCCAGCAGTTATCCCTGGCGGCCCCAGCATTTT | CASSYPWRPQHF | TRBJ1-5 | NA | few | TRBV12-3/TRBV12-4
TGCAGTGCTAGAGATCCGGGGGGGCCGGGGGATACGCAGTATTTT | CSARDPGGPGDTQYF | TRBJ2-3 | TRBD2 | few | TRBV20-1
TGTGCCAGCAGCCCCCGGAGGCGGGGCGGCACAGATACGCAGTATTTT | CASSPRRRGGTDTQYF | TRBJ2-3 | NA | NA | TRBV9
TGTGCCAGCAGTGAACATCAGGGGGGATCGGACATTCAGTACTTC | CASSEHQGGSDIQYF | TRBJ2-4 | NA | few | TRBV6-1
TGTGCCAGCGGATTATCACGGGGGTGGCAGTTCTTC | CASGLSRGWQFF | TRBJ2-1 | NA | few | TRBV12-3/TRBV12-4
TGTGCCAGCAGCTTAGCGATAGACTCGGCCCCCACCGGGGAGCTGTTTTTT | CASSLAIDSAPTGELFF | TRBJ2-2 | NA | few | TRBV7-8
TGTGCCAGCAGAAAACCGGGACAGGGTGTTGACATTCAGTACTTC | CASRKPGQGVDIQYF | TRBJ2-4 | TRBD1 | few | TRBV11-2
TGTGCCAGCAGCTTAGTCGCACTAGGGGGCTACGAGCAGTACTTC | CASSLVALGGYEQYF | TRBJ2-7 | NA | NA | TRBV7-9